One sample yielded the 9 T cell receptor beta chains listed below, sequenced in a study of blood T cell repertoires in COVID-19. Clones were sequenced by immunoSEQ multiplex PCR, and TCRdb holds only the in-frame ones, with some missing. The data contain roughly 240,000 clones, about 86% of them seen just once; the ten biggest clones take up approximately 3%. The specimen sequenced was peripheral blood. The receptors were sampled from a woman in her twenties or thirties who had recovered from COVID-19.

The V call is TRBV5-4, the J call TRBJ2-3; 10 bases fit TRBD2. The CDR3 totals 16 residues. Germline V gene data show CDR1 as SGHNT and CDR2 as YYREEE (reference sequence). Trimming removed 3 bases from V and 4 bases from J; junction bases left unmatched: 8. CDR3 in amino acids: CASSSERGGRADTQYF. The CDR3 DNA reads TGTGCCAGCAGCTCAGAGCGGGGGGGCCGCGCAGATACGCAGTATTTT. The full variable domain, its missing parts supplied by reference TRBV5-4 and TRBJ2-3, is ETGVTQSPTHLIKTRGQQVTLRCSSQSGHNTVSWYQQALGQGPQFIFQYYREEENGRGNFPPRFSGLQFPNYSSELNVNALELDDSALYLCASSSERGGRADTQYFGPGTRLTVL.

The V gene is TRBV7-2, the J gene TRBJ2-7; TRBD2 matches 7 bases. CDR1 is SGHTA and CDR2 is FQGNSA in the germline V gene. CDR3 length: 14 residues. Trimming at V came to 4 bases and at J to 1 base, leaving 4 bases not matched to a gene. CDR3 in amino acids: CASSWSGDSYEQYF. The CDR3 nucleotides read TGTGCCAGCAGCTGGAGCGGGGATTCCTACGAGCAGTACTTC.

V is TRBV7-8 and J is TRBJ1-6, with D unresolved. Germline V gene lookup returns CDR1 SGHVS and CDR2 FQNEAQ. Between the trimmed V and J ends, which lost 5 bases and 7 bases, there was a span of 18 bases. CDR3 length equals 16 residues. The CDR3 spells CASSQNIRLSNSPLHF. For the CDR3, the DNA is TGTGCCAGCAGCCAGAATATTCGACTGTCGAATTCACCCCTCCACTTT.

V gene TRBV6-2 or TRBV6-3 combines with J gene TRBJ1-5, with a tentative D call TRBD1 (5 bases). Germline CDR1 reads MNHEY; CDR2 reads SVGEGT. The V and J ends lost 7 bases and 5 bases respectively, with 15 bases between them. This CDR3 is 14 amino acids long. Here the CDR3 DNA reads TGTGCCAGCACCCCCCGCAGGGAAGATCAGCCCCAGCATTTT. Its protein product is CASTPRREDQPQHF.

The chain joins TRBV9 to TRBJ2-2, with 8 positions matching TRBD1. Unmatched junction bases numbered 6, after V lost 0 bases and J lost 2 bases. CDR1 is SGDLS and CDR2 is YYNGEE in the germline V gene. The CDR3 sequence is 17 residues long. CDR3 in DNA: TGTGCCAGCAGCGTAGCTTGGCAGGGGGCCAACACCGGGGAGCTGTTTTTT. This codes for CASSVAWQGANTGELFF.

Only one count was recorded for this clone. The gene calls are TRBV11-2 and TRBJ2-7, with D tentatively TRBD2 (5 bases). This CDR3 is 15 amino acids long. The germline V gene has CDR1 SGHAT and CDR2 FQNNGV. V was cut by 0 bases and J by 2 bases, with 11 bases left in between. CDR3: CASSLEPGVTYEQYF. As DNA, the CDR3 is TGTGCCAGCAGCTTAGAACCCGGGGTAACCTACGAGCAGTACTTC.

V is TRBV15 and J is TRBJ1-1; 7 nucleotides align to TRBD1. This CDR3 comprises 16 residues. V shed 0 bases, J shed 1 base, and the junction held 5 bases outside the gene matches. Germline CDR1 reads LNHNV; CDR2 reads YYDKDF (reference sequence). DNA of the CDR3: TGTGCCACCAGCAGAGATATGTCAGGGGGGAACACTGAAGCTTTCTTT. This translates into CATSRDMSGGNTEAFF.

CDR3 protein: CAGTGGLAYEQYF. The CDR3 DNA reads TGTGCCGGAACAGGGGGCCTAGCGTACGAGCAGTACTTC. The genes are TRBV2 and TRBJ2-7; 9 bases line up with TRBD1. CDR3 length equals 13 residues. Germline CDR1 and CDR2: SNHLY and FYNNEI. Germline trimming cut 11 bases from V and 4 bases from J; bases unmatched to any gene: 9.

V and J are TRBV2 and TRBJ2-2; 7 positions agree with TRBD2. CDR1 is SNHLY, CDR2 FYNNEI, per germline. Unmatched junction bases numbered 5, after V lost 7 bases and J lost 3 bases. The CDR3 sequence is 14 residues long. The CDR3 DNA reads as TGTGCCAGCATTGGGACTACCTACACCGGGGAGCTGTTTTTT. Protein sequence: CASIGTTYTGELFF.